These T cell receptor beta chains were read from a single sample in a study of CD8+CD57+ T cells in acquired aplastic anemia. TCRdb recomputed calls from the reads with MiXCR, one row per CDR3 protein. Among under 500,000 distinct CDR3 sequences listed, around 30% were seen once. The sample comprised sorted CD4+, CD8+, or CD8+CD57+ T cells (not recorded which) from PBMCs. Source of these receptors: a human donor with aplastic anemia. Both conserved end residues are part of each CDR3. Each record gives: V gene, clone size, J gene, D gene, CDR3 length, CDR3 protein, CDR3 DNA. D genes are given only for firm matches. Only part of the rows carry a size: once, few, many, or a class if the clone is expanded.

V: TRBV4-1; size: many; J: TRBJ1-2; D: .; length: 15; CDR3: CASSPPLPTGSGYTF; DNA: TGCGCCAGCAGCCCTCCACTCCCGACAGGTAGTGGCTACACCTTC
V: TRBV5-6; size: few; J: TRBJ2-3; D: TRBD2; length: 16; CDR3: CASRSLSGSFTDTQYF; DNA: TGTGCCAGCAGATCCCTTAGCGGGAGTTTCACAGATACGCAGTATTTT
V: TRBV19; size: .; J: TRBJ2-7; D: TRBD1; length: 15; CDR3: CASTEHHRGIYEQYF; DNA: TGTGCCAGCACCGAACATCACAGGGGGATTTACGAGCAGTACTTC
V: TRBV19; size: many; J: TRBJ1-5; D: .; length: 15; CDR3: CASSMEDSSNQPQHF; DNA: TGTGCCAGTAGTATGGAGGATTCTAGCAATCAGCCCCAGCATTTT
V: TRBV20-1; size: many; J: TRBJ2-7; D: TRBD2; length: 12; CDR3: CSAKREHYEQYF; DNA: TGCAGTGCTAAGCGGGAGCACTACGAGCAGTACTTC
V: TRBV10-3; size: .; J: TRBJ1-6; D: TRBD1; length: 16; CDR3: CASSQLPGQGFSPLHF; DNA: TGTGCCAGCAGTCAACTCCCGGGACAGGGTTTTTCACCCCTCCACTTT
V: TRBV9; size: few; J: TRBJ2-1; D: TRBD2; length: 15; CDR3: CASSVGEGYYNEQFF; DNA: TGTGCCAGCAGCGTAGGGGAGGGCTACTACAATGAGCAGTTCTTC
V: TRBV7-9; size: many; J: TRBJ1-1; D: TRBD1; length: 14; CDR3: CASSLAGQGTEAFF; DNA: TGTGCCAGCAGCTTAGCGGGACAGGGCACTGAAGCTTTCTTT
V: TRBV5-8; size: .; J: TRBJ1-4; D: .; length: 15; CDR3: CASSFREGRGDKLFF; DNA: TGTGCCAGCAGCTTCCGAGAGGGGCGCGGGGATAAACTGTTTTTT
V: TRBV7-2; size: .; J: TRBJ2-2; D: TRBD2; length: 15; CDR3: CASSFMGGRTGELFF; DNA: TGTGCCAGCAGCTTCATGGGAGGGCGTACCGGGGAGCTGTTTTTT
V: TRBV2; size: .; J: TRBJ1-2; D: .; length: 14; CDR3: CASSVVVGVYGCTF; DNA: TGTGCCAGCAGTGTGGTGGTTGGGGTCTATGGCTGCACCTTC
V: TRBV10-3; size: .; J: TRBJ2-1; D: .; length: 16; CDR3: CAISSTSGTYFNEQFF; DNA: TGTGCCATCAGTTCAACGTCCGGGACTTATTTCAATGAGCAGTTCTTC
V: TRBV7-7; size: many; J: TRBJ2-5; D: .; length: 16; CDR3: CASSSKSATGEETQYF; DNA: TGTGCTAGCAGCTCAAAGAGCGCCACAGGAGAAGAGACCCAGTACTTC
V: TRBV7-2; size: many; J: TRBJ2-7; D: TRBD1; length: 14; CDR3: CASSFQGAPAEQYF; DNA: TGTGCCAGCAGCTTCCAGGGGGCGCCGGCCGAGCAGTACTTC
V: TRBV11-2; size: few; J: TRBJ2-3; D: TRBD2; length: 15; CDR3: CASSSLAGSTDTQYF; DNA: TGTGCCAGCAGCTCACTAGCGGGGAGCACAGATACGCAGTATTTT
V: TRBV7-9; size: many; J: TRBJ1-2; D: .; length: 11; CDR3: CASGRDYGYTF; DNA: TGTGCCAGTGGGAGAGACTATGGCTACACCTTC
V: TRBV29-1; size: many; J: TRBJ2-5; D: TRBD2; length: 13; CDR3: CSLAGPLTGTQYF; DNA: TGCAGCCTAGCGGGCCCCCTGACAGGGACCCAGTACTTC
V: TRBV19; size: many; J: TRBJ1-1; D: .; length: 13; CDR3: CASSPSENTEAFF; DNA: TGTGCCAGTAGTCCTTCAGAGAACACTGAAGCTTTCTTT
V: TRBV6-1; size: .; J: TRBJ2-7; D: TRBD1; length: 16; CDR3: CASSEATGAATYEQYF; DNA: TGTGCCAGCAGTGAAGCCACAGGGGCCGCAACCTACGAGCAGTACTTC
V: TRBV7-9; size: few; J: TRBJ1-5; D: .; length: 15; CDR3: CASSFGLGLEGPQHF; DNA: TGTGCCAGCAGCTTCGGTCTAGGGCTGGAAGGGCCCCAGCATTTT
V: TRBV7-2; size: few; J: TRBJ2-3; D: .; length: 16; CDR3: CASSQETPFLSDTQYF; DNA: TGTGCCAGCAGCCAAGAGACTCCCTTTCTGTCAGATACGCAGTATTTT
V: TRBV30; size: .; J: TRBJ1-3; D: .; length: 11; CDR3: CGGSSGNTIYF; DNA: TGTGGGGGGAGCTCTGGAAACACCATATATTTT
V: TRBV2; size: .; J: TRBJ2-7; D: TRBD2; length: 13; CDR3: CASSLREAYEQYF; DNA: TGTGCCAGCAGTTTGCGGGAGGCCTACGAGCAGTACTTC
V: TRBV2; size: .; J: TRBJ1-2; D: .; length: 17; CDR3: CASSPFDPTGGFYGYTF; DNA: TGTGCCAGCAGCCCATTCGACCCAACTGGGGGGTTCTATGGCTACACCTTC